The rows below give T cell receptor beta chains drawn from one sample of a study of cytomegalovirus exposure and HLA in healthy donors. TCRdb's table, derived via immunoSEQ multiplex PCR, lists solely in-frame clones and lacks some. The sample has some 140,000 clones, approximately 80% seen once. Sequenced sample: PBMCs. These TCRs come from a woman aged 18 to 35 in good health and CMV-seronegative. The CDR3 runs from the conserved cysteine through the conserved F or W. The D gene is left open where the match is weak. Clone size appears in some rows only: once, few, many, or a class for an expanded clone.

TRBJ2-1 | NA | TRBV6-5 | TRBD2 | CASSYRLAGADNEQFF | TGTGCCAGCAGTTACCGACTAGCGGGGGCAGACAATGAGCAGTTCTTC
TRBJ2-6 | NA | TRBV12-2 | NA | CASRLVAGVDSGANVLTF | TGTGCAAGTCGCTTGGTGGCGGGGGTGGACTCTGGGGCCAACGTCCTGACTTTC
TRBJ2-2 | NA | TRBV18 | NA | CASSRGAGELFF | TGTGCCAGCTCACGGGGAGCCGGGGAGCTGTTTTTT
TRBJ2-7 | few | TRBV19 | TRBD1 | CASSPGFGTGAYEQYF | TGTGCCAGTAGTCCGGGATTTGGGACAGGGGCCTACGAGCAGTACTTC
TRBJ1-2 | NA | TRBV6-5 | NA | CASTDSYYGYTF | TGTGCCAGCACCGACTCCTACTATGGCTACACCTTC
TRBJ2-2 | NA | TRBV14 | NA | CASSRAGSTGELFF | TGTGCCAGCAGCCGGGCCGGAAGCACCGGGGAGCTGTTTTTT
TRBJ2-7 | NA | TRBV5-1 | TRBD1 | CASSVNSGTGSYEQYF | TGCGCCAGCAGCGTTAACTCCGGGACAGGGTCCTACGAGCAGTACTTC
TRBJ2-7 | few | TRBV29-1 | TRBD1 | CSAEGQGSYEQYF | TGCAGCGCGGAAGGACAGGGGTCCTACGAGCAGTACTTC
TRBJ2-7 | NA | TRBV7-9 | NA | CASSSSGHRQQYF | TGTGCCAGCAGCTCTTCGGGCCACAGGCAGCAGTACTTC
TRBJ2-3 | NA | TRBV30 | TRBD2 | CAWSALAGGPDTQYF | TGTGCCTGGAGTGCCTTAGCGGGAGGGCCAGATACGCAGTATTTT
TRBJ1-1 | NA | TRBV10-3 | TRBD1 | CAISGAETGITEAFF | TGTGCCATCAGTGGGGCAGAGACAGGGATCACTGAAGCTTTCTTT
TRBJ2-2 | NA | TRBV7-6 | NA | CASSLRLAGGELFF | TGTGCCAGCAGCTTAAGGCTAGCCGGCGGGGAGCTGTTTTTT
TRBJ1-1 | NA | TRBV10-2 | NA | CASSMRVDTEAFF | TGCGCCAGCAGCATGAGGGTGGACACTGAAGCTTTCTTT
TRBJ2-7 | NA | TRBV30 | NA | CAWRGAGAYEQYF | TGTGCCTGGAGAGGGGCAGGGGCCTACGAGCAGTACTTC
TRBJ2-3 | NA | TRBV29-1 | NA | CSVRYIDTQYF | TGCAGCGTTCGTTACATCGATACGCAGTATTTT
TRBJ1-2 | NA | TRBV5-4 | TRBD1 | CASSWDSSGYYGYTF | TGTGCCAGCAGTTGGGACAGCTCCGGCTACTATGGCTACACCTTC
TRBJ1-1 | NA | TRBV27 | NA | CASSWGPGVDTEAFF | TGTGCCAGCAGTTGGGGCCCTGGGGTAGACACTGAAGCTTTCTTT
TRBJ2-1 | once | TRBV5-1 | TRBD2 | CASQGLAGDNEQFF | TGCGCCAGCCAGGGACTAGCGGGGGACAATGAGCAGTTCTTC